These 28 T cell receptor beta chains were all obtained from the same sample, sequenced in a study of blood T cell repertoires in COVID-19. Profiling relied on immunoSEQ multiplex PCR, and the TCRdb table lists in-frame clones only, not all of them. The repertoire consists of about 130,000 clones, with around 81% occurring once and the leading ten covering 8.5% to 10%. Material for sequencing was peripheral blood. All receptors come from a man in his forties with active or convalescent COVID-19.

This sequence joins TRBV7-9 and TRBJ2-5, with D perhaps matching TRBD2 (5 bases). The germline V gene encodes CDR1 SEHNR and CDR2 FQNEAQ (reference sequence). The CDR3 is 15 residues long. The V and J ends lost 2 bases and 4 bases respectively, with 14 bases between them. The CDR3 is CASSLPGIQTETQYF. CDR3 DNA sequence: TGTGCCAGCAGCTTACCCGGGATCCAAACAGAGACCCAGTACTTC.

The rearrangement uses TRBV30 and TRBJ1-3; D unresolved. V was shortened by 0 bases and J by 2 bases, with 5 bases between the two germline ends. The CDR3 runs to 13 residues. In germline, CDR1 is GTSNPN, CDR2 SVGIG (reference sequence). CDR3 coding DNA: TGTGCCTGGAGTGTACAACCTGGAAACACCATATATTTT. It yields the protein CAWSVQPGNTIYF.

The chain joins TRBV7-6 to TRBJ2-3; perhaps TRBD2 as D (6 bases). The CDR3 runs 12 residues. Trimming stripped 5 bases from V and 6 bases from J, with 9 bases between. The germline V gene has CDR1 SGHVS and CDR2 FNYEAQ. The CDR3 here is CASSPRGDTQYF. The CDR3, as DNA: TGTGCCAGCAGCCCCCGGGGGGATACGCAGTATTTT.

The V gene is TRBV2, the J gene TRBJ2-3; D is perhaps TRBD1 (6 bases). CDR1 is SNHLY and CDR2 is FYNNEI in the germline V gene. The CDR3 covers 15 residues. V lost 5 bases, J lost 2 bases, and 14 bases lay in between. Written as DNA, the CDR3 is TGTGCCAGCAGTCTCGACAGGCAACTCACAGATACGCAGTATTTT. Its translation is CASSLDRQLTDTQYF.

This CDR3 reads CASSPRLAGANEQFF. In nucleotides, the CDR3 is TGTGCCAGCAGTCCCCGGCTAGCGGGGGCCAATGAGCAGTTCTTC. This sequence joins TRBV28 and TRBJ2-1, with 10 bases identical to TRBD2. The CDR3 runs 15 residues. Trimming cost V 5 bases and J 6 bases; bases outside gene matches: 7. Germline lookup yields CDR1 MDHEN and CDR2 SYDVKM. Looking up the rest from reference TRBV28 and TRBJ2-1 gives the full variable domain: DVKVTQSSRYLVKRTGEKVFLECVQDMDHENMFWYRQDPGLGLRLIYFSYDVKMKEKGDIPEGYSVSREKKERFSLILESASTNQTSMYLCASSPRLAGANEQFFGPGTRLTVL.

The chain links TRBV3-1 (or the pseudogene TRBV3-2) to TRBJ1-2; 7 bases line up with TRBD1. Trimming removed 4 bases from V and 5 bases from J; junction bases left unmatched: 7. This CDR3 is built from 14 residues. Germline lookup yields CDR1 LGHDT and CDR2 YNNKEL (reference sequence). The CDR3 protein is CASSPQGVHYGYTF. The CDR3 DNA sequence: TGTGCCAGCAGCCCGCAGGGGGTGCATTATGGCTACACCTTC.

The chain joins TRBV6-5 to TRBJ1-3, with 8 nucleotides matching TRBD1. CDR3 length: 16 amino acids. CDR1 and CDR2 (germline): MNHEY, SVGAGI. The junction had 10 bases not matched to a gene; V was cut back by 2 bases and J by 7 bases. The CDR3 coding sequence is TGTGCCAGCAGTTACGATCAGGGGGCTGTGTGGAACACCATATATTTT. It translates to CASSYDQGAVWNTIYF.

V gene TRBV9 combines with J gene TRBJ2-7, with D possibly being TRBD1 (6 bases). CDR1 is SGDLS, CDR2 YYNGEE, per germline. V was pared by 3 bases and J by 6 bases, with 10 bases between. This CDR3 spans 12 amino acids. CDR3 protein: CASSGQASEQYF. CDR3 coding DNA: TGTGCCAGCAGCGGACAGGCAAGCGAGCAGTACTTC. Looking up the rest from reference TRBV9 and TRBJ2-7 gives the full variable domain: DSGVTQTPKHLITATGQRVTLRCSPRSGDLSVYWYQQSLDQGLQFLIQYYNGEERAKGNILERFSAQQFPDLHSELNLSSLELGDSALYFCASSGQASEQYFGPGTRLTVT.

The gene calls are TRBV29-1 and TRBJ1-1; D is possibly TRBD1 (6 bases). Germline V lookup: CDR1 SQVTM, CDR2 ANQGSEA. The CDR3 contains 14 residues. V was pared by 7 bases and J by 0 bases, with 15 bases between. This chain's CDR3 is CSAGQPRMNTEAFF. The CDR3 bases are TGCAGCGCTGGACAGCCCCGCATGAACACTGAAGCTTTCTTT. The full variable domain, in which reference TRBV29-1 and TRBJ1-1 provide the parts outside the CDR3, is SAVISQKPSRDICQRGTSLTIQCQVDSQVTMMFWYRQQPGQSLTLIATANQGSEATYESGFVIDKFPISRPNLTFSTLTVSNMSPEDSSIYLCSAGQPRMNTEAFFGQGTRLTVV.

V usage is TRBV27 and J usage is TRBJ2-7, with 8 bases that match TRBD1. V shed 3 bases, J shed 2 bases, and the junction held 6 bases outside the gene matches. The CDR3 has 15 amino acids. Germline values: CDR1 MNHEY, CDR2 SMNVEV (reference sequence). For the CDR3, the DNA is TGTGCCAGCAGTTTCCTAGGACAGGGAACCTACGAGCAGTACTTC. This translates into CASSFLGQGTYEQYF.

This chain joins TRBV18 and TRBJ1-4, with TRBD1 matching over 8 bases. CDR1 is KGHSH and CDR2 is LQKENI in the germline V gene. Trimming took 3 bases from V and 8 from J; bases not matched to a gene: 8. This CDR3 is 15 amino acids long. The chain's CDR3 is CASSPEGTGGEKLFF. CDR3 nucleotides: TGTGCCAGCTCACCCGAGGGGACAGGAGGGGAAAAACTGTTTTTT.

The chain couples TRBV19 to TRBJ1-4, with 8 bases identical to TRBD1. Germline assignment: CDR1 LNHDA and CDR2 SQIVND (reference sequence). The ends lost 5 bases at V and 9 bases at J; junction bases unmatched: 11. The length of the CDR3 is 15 residues. The CDR3 here is CASSSSGGGSKKLFF. In DNA form, the CDR3 reads TGTGCCAGTAGTTCCTCAGGGGGCGGATCGAAAAAACTGTTTTTT.

The chain links TRBV25-1 to TRBJ2-1; perhaps TRBD2 as D (6 bases). Germline CDR1 MGHDK, CDR2 SYGVNS. CDR3 length: 15 amino acids. The V gene lost 7 bases and the J gene lost 9 bases, with 22 bases spanning the gap. The CDR3 DNA reads as TGTGCCAGCACCGCGACCCTGGGGGGACGGCGTGAGCAGTTCTTC. Protein: CASTATLGGRREQFF.

The rearrangement links TRBV5-1 to TRBJ2-7; 9 bases map to TRBD2. Trimming took 1 base from V and 6 from J; bases not matched to a gene: 8. The CDR3 loop spans 15 amino acids. The V gene's germline CDR1 is SGHRS and CDR2 YFSETQ. The chain's CDR3 is CASSLSGGGASEQYF. The DNA of the CDR3 is TGCGCCAGCAGCTTGAGCGGCGGGGGGGCCAGCGAGCAGTACTTC.

The rearrangement joins TRBV3-1 (or the pseudogene TRBV3-2) to TRBJ2-2, with 8 positions matching TRBD1. The CDR3 runs 16 residues. Germline CDR1 LGHDT, CDR2 YNNKEL (reference sequence). Trimming took 3 bases from V and 4 from J; bases not matched to a gene: 7. For the CDR3, the DNA is TGTGCCAGCAGCCACCCCGCGCAGGGGGCCACCGGGGAGCTGTTTTTT. Translated, it gives CASSHPAQGATGELFF.

Note on this clone: Other nucleotide sequences from this sample produce the same CDR3. The V call is TRBV5-1, the J call TRBJ2-1; 10 positions match TRBD2. After removal of 2 bases from V and 0 bases from J, the junction contained 2 bases not matched to a gene. The length of the CDR3 is 16 residues. Germline CDR1 SGHRS, CDR2 YFSETQ. CDR3 coding DNA: TGCGCCAGCAGCTTTAGCGGGGGGAGCTCCTACAATGAGCAGTTCTTC. The encoded protein is CASSFSGGSSYNEQFF.

This sequence joins TRBV10-2 and TRBJ2-1; a possible D gene is TRBD1 (5 bases). The CDR3 sequence is 10 residues long. V lost 6 bases to trimming and J lost 10 bases, with 7 bases between them. The germline gives CDR1 WSHSY, CDR2 SAAADI. The CDR3 DNA is TGCGCCAGCAGAGGACAAGAGCAGTTCTTC. Its protein is CASRGQEQFF.

The CDR3, as DNA: TGTGCCAGCAGCTTACTAGCGGGGGGGTTAGATACGCAGTATTTT. Protein: CASSLLAGGLDTQYF. The rearrangement uses TRBV5-4 and TRBJ2-3; TRBD2 matches 13 bases. Germline lookup yields CDR1 SGHNT and CDR2 YYREEE (reference sequence). V shed 2 bases and J 5 bases; nucleotides not matched to a gene: 2. This CDR3 has 15 residues.

The chain carries TRBV3-1 (or the pseudogene TRBV3-2) and TRBJ2-5; D is undetermined. V was trimmed by 1 base and J by 5 bases, leaving 5 bases between them. This CDR3 is built from 12 residues. Germline-derived CDR1 and CDR2 are LGHDT and YNNKEL (reference sequence). The CDR3 region is CASSQVGETQYF. CDR3 coding DNA: TGTGCCAGCAGCCAAGTGGGCGAGACCCAGTACTTC.

The chain recombines TRBV6-5 with TRBJ2-5; perhaps TRBD2 as D (6 bases). This CDR3 spans 13 amino acids. The V gene's germline CDR1 is MNHEY and CDR2 SVGAGI. V was trimmed by 6 bases and J by 5 bases, leaving 13 bases between them. The DNA of the CDR3 is TGTGCCAGCAGGGCTCCGGGGGTCGAGACCCAGTACTTC. Its protein product is CASRAPGVETQYF.

The genes are TRBV5-4 and TRBJ2-7; maybe TRBD1 (6 bases). V was cut by 0 bases and J by 1 base, with 11 bases left in between. The CDR3 has 15 amino acids. Germline V gene data show CDR1 as SGHNT and CDR2 as YYREEE (reference sequence). As DNA, the CDR3 is TGTGCCAGCAGCTTGGAACAGGGAAAGTCCTACGAGCAGTACTTC. The encoded protein is CASSLEQGKSYEQYF. Using reference TRBV5-4 and TRBJ2-7 for the parts outside the CDR3, the full variable domain is ETGVTQSPTHLIKTRGQQVTLRCSSQSGHNTVSWYQQALGQGPQFIFQYYREEENGRGNFPPRFSGLQFPNYSSELNVNALELDDSALYLCASSLEQGKSYEQYFGPGTRLTVT.

The chain couples TRBV5-1 to TRBJ2-5, with 11 positions matching TRBD2. This CDR3 has 16 amino acids. The trim removed 2 bases at V and 2 bases at J, leaving 5 bases unmatched. CDR1 is SGHRS, CDR2 YFSETQ, per germline. CDR3 in DNA: TGCGCCAGCAGCTTACTAGCGGGGGCGCAACAAGAGACCCAGTACTTC. This sequence encodes CASSLLAGAQQETQYF.

This sequence joins TRBV19 and TRBJ1-3, with D unclear. Germline values: CDR1 LNHDA, CDR2 SQIVND (reference sequence). This CDR3 is built from 13 residues. V was clipped by 6 bases and J by 0 bases, with 6 bases between them. The CDR3 DNA sequence: TGTGCCAGTAGGCAGTTCTCTGGAAACACCATATATTTT. Its translation: CASRQFSGNTIYF. The full variable domain, rest sourced from reference TRBV19 and TRBJ1-3, is DGGITQSPKYLFRKEGQNVTLSCEQNLNHDAMYWYRQDPGQGLRLIYYSQIVNDFQKGDIAEGYSVSREKKESFPLTVTSAQKNPTAFYLCASRQFSGNTIYFGEGSWLTVV.

The chain carries TRBV6-6 and TRBJ2-5; TRBD2 is a possible D gene (7 bases). The CDR3 covers 15 residues. V was cut by 5 bases and J by 4 bases, with 17 bases left in between. The germline V gene has CDR1 MNHNY and CDR2 SVGAGI (reference sequence). The CDR3 DNA reads as TGTGCCAGCAGTGACCGGGACACGGGGGGAGAGACCCAGTACTTC. Amino acid sequence: CASSDRDTGGETQYF.

The chain carries TRBV13 and TRBJ1-4, with 10 bases identical to TRBD1. The CDR3 is made up of 15 amino acids. Germline values: CDR1 PRHDT, CDR2 FYEKMQ (reference sequence). V trimming: 4 bases; J trimming: 7 bases; junction bases outside the gene matches: 6. The CDR3 loop is CASSSRQGAREKLFF. CDR3 bases: TGTGCCAGCAGCTCCAGACAGGGGGCGCGTGAAAAACTGTTTTTT.

The chain carries TRBV6-2 or TRBV6-3 and TRBJ1-1; TRBD1 is a possible D gene (5 bases). Trimming pared 0 bases from V and 11 bases from J, leaving 13 bases between. The CDR3 is made up of 13 amino acids. CDR1 and CDR2 from the germline V gene are MNHEY and SVGEGT. This CDR3 is CASSYSGEEGAFF. CDR3 nucleotides: TGTGCCAGCAGTTACTCGGGGGAGGAGGGCGCTTTCTTT.

This clone was observed a few times. The rearrangement links TRBV6-5 to TRBJ1-4; a possible D gene is TRBD1 (5 bases). V shed 7 bases and J shed 7 bases, with 19 bases lying between them. Germline lookup yields CDR1 MNHEY and CDR2 SVGAGI. The CDR3 covers 15 residues. The CDR3 nucleotides read TGTGCCAGCATGGATACTAAGGGGTGGGGTGAAAAACTGTTTTTT. Its protein product is CASMDTKGWGEKLFF.

The chain couples TRBV7-9 to TRBJ2-5; D is possibly TRBD1 (5 bases). Germline V gene lookup returns CDR1 SEHNR and CDR2 FQNEAQ (reference sequence). The CDR3 consists of 13 residues. V was cut by 2 bases and J by 5 bases, with 9 bases left in between. The chain's CDR3 is CASSLNAGETQYF. For the CDR3, the DNA is TGTGCCAGCAGCTTAAATGCAGGGGAGACCCAGTACTTC.